The present T cell receptor beta chain was sequenced within a study of blood T cell repertoires in COVID-19. Looking at the study overall: Nucleic acid was either cDNA or gDNA, and it came from T cells, B-cell-depleted T cells, or PBMCs.

Enrolled through a virtual design, the participants were between roughly 18 and 89 years of age and came from some 26 US areas. Cohorts were assigned according to the clinical history that participants reported. Per the original methods: Reference gene primers were amplified, and this amplification served to estimate nucleated cell counts. Generated by immunoSEQ multiplex PCR, the TCRdb table keeps only in-frame clones and is missing some. V and J calls and clone size are given by that table; D and trimming were obtained from the DNA. Altogether about 170,000 clones are present, over 65% being singletons, with the ten largest covering around 4.8%. Per germline, CDR1 MGHRA and CDR2 YSYEKL. This CDR3 comprises 13 residues. V lost 1 base and J lost 10; bases outside the gene matches: 5.

The gene calls are TRBV4-1 and TRBJ1-1, with TRBD1 identical over 8 bases. The specimen was PBMCs or T cells enriched from blood (not recorded which). The source is a woman between 45 and 60 years old who had recovered from COVID-19. In DNA, the CDR3 is TGCGCCAGCAGCCAAGGACAGGGGTTAGGAGCTTTCTTT. Amino acids: CASSQGQGLGAFF.